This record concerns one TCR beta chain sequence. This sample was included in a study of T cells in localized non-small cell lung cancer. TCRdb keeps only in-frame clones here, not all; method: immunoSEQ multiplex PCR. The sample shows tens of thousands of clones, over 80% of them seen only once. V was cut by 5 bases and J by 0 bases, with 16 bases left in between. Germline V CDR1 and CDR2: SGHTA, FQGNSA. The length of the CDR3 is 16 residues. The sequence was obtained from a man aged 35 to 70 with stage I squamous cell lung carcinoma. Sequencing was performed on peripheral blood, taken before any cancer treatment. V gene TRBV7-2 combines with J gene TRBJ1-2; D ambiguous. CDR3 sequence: CASSPSLIGANYGYTF. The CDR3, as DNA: TGTGCCAGCAGCCCGTCCCTTATCGGGGCTAACTATGGCTACACCTTC.